This entry lists 3 T cell receptor beta chains sequenced from one sample in a study of blood T cell repertoires in COVID-19. Some clones are missing from TCRdb's copy, which holds only in-frame ones; the method was immunoSEQ multiplex PCR. The table records 65,000 to 85,000 clones, 85% to 90% of them present only once. Sequenced material: peripheral blood. The receptors derive from a human donor in a cohort sampled during active COVID-19.

The chain uses TRBV6-5 and TRBJ2-1; 10 nucleotides align to TRBD2. Losses at the gene ends were 4 bases for V and 10 bases for J; bases not matched to a gene: 10. Germline CDR1 MNHEY, CDR2 SVGAGI. The CDR3 spans 15 residues. CDR3: CASSSTGLATKEQFF. DNA for the CDR3: TGTGCCAGCAGTTCGACGGGACTAGCGACGAAGGAGCAGTTCTTC.

The chain links TRBV4-1 to TRBJ2-7; 8 bases line up with TRBD2. V was pared by 0 bases and J by 7 bases, with 11 bases of the junction left unmatched. The CDR3 consists of 16 residues. Germline V CDR1 and CDR2: MGHRA, YSYEKL. CDR3 amino acids: CASSQDSGTRGGEQYF. The CDR3 DNA is TGCGCCAGCAGCCAAGACTCCGGGACTAGAGGCGGGGAGCAGTACTTC.

The chain is built from TRBV25-1 and TRBJ1-2; D is unresolved. Looked up from germline, CDR1 is MGHDK and CDR2 is SYGVNS. CDR3 size: 10 residues. Between the trimmed V and J ends, which lost 3 bases and 10 bases, there was a span of 6 bases. CDR3 in amino acids: CASSDGFYTF. CDR3 coding DNA: TGTGCCAGCAGTGACGGGTTCTACACCTTC.